This T cell receptor (beta chain) stems from a study of blood T cell repertoires in COVID-19. Data came from immunoSEQ multiplex PCR; TCRdb stores just in-frame clones and leaves some out. This sample has 300,000 to 450,000 clones, with around nine tenths found just once. This CDR3 contains 13 residues. The V gene lost 2 bases and the J gene lost 3 bases, with 7 bases spanning the gap. Germline V gives CDR1 SNHLY, CDR2 FYNNEI. This clonotype was sampled from a woman aged 30 to 39 who had been exposed to COVID-19. This chain uses TRBV2 with TRBJ1-1; D gene ambiguous. The sequenced sample was PBMCs or T cells enriched from blood (not recorded which). CDR3 nucleotide sequence: TGTGCCAGCAGTGAAAACAGCCACACTGAAGCTTTCTTT. It encodes CASSENSHTEAFF. Complete variable domain (other parts from reference TRBV2 and TRBJ1-1): EPEVTQTPSHQVTQMGQEVILRCVPISNHLYFYWYRQILGQKVEFLVSFYNNEISEKSEIFDDQFSVERPDGSNFTLKIRSTKLEDSAMYFCASSENSHTEAFFGQGTRLTVV.